A selection of T cell receptor beta chains follows, all from one sample in a study of Ad26.COV2.S vaccination and SARS-CoV-2 variants. TCRdb's table, derived via immunoSEQ multiplex PCR, lists solely in-frame clones and lacks some. The data hold around 140,000 clones, with 75% to 90% observed a single time. The sample was peripheral blood, taken after recovery from COVID-19. The source of these receptors is a human donor who had recovered from COVID-19. CDR3s include the opening cysteine and the closing phenylalanine or tryptophan. D genes are given only for firm matches. Size values are once, few and many counts, or a class for expanded clones, and some rows have none.

>-|TRBJ1-2|12|once|TRBV5-6
CASSRRLYGYTF
TGTGCCAGCAGCCGGAGACTCTATGGCTACACCTTC
>TRBD1|TRBJ1-1|15|few|TRBV10-3
CAISDRGTGVAEAFF
TGTGCCATCAGTGATCGTGGGACAGGGGTCGCTGAAGCTTTCTTT
>-|TRBJ2-5|13|-|TRBV12-3/TRBV12-4
CASTRGAYETQYF
TGTGCCAGCACCCGGGGGGCCTATGAGACCCAGTACTTC
>-|TRBJ2-7|13|-|TRBV19
CASSAGQNYEQYF
TGTGCCAGTAGTGCCGGACAGAACTACGAGCAGTACTTC
>-|TRBJ2-7|13|-|TRBV2
CASSERVSYEQYF
TGTGCCAGCAGTGAAAGAGTATCCTACGAGCAGTACTTC
>-|TRBJ2-3|14|-|TRBV6-5
CAARRGALTDTQYF
TGTGCCGCTCGGCGAGGGGCCCTCACAGATACGCAGTATTTT
>-|TRBJ1-2|12|-|TRBV28
CATRQAGGGYTF
TGTGCCACCCGACAGGCCGGGGGTGGCTACACCTTC
>-|TRBJ2-1|16|-|TRBV24-1
CATSDFGTLSYNEQFF
TGTGCCACCAGTGATTTCGGGACCCTCTCCTACAATGAGCAGTTCTTC
>-|TRBJ1-2|14|-|TRBV5-4
CASSQDSRDYGYTF
TGTGCCAGCAGCCAGGACAGCAGAGACTATGGCTACACCTTC
>-|TRBJ1-1|13|-|TRBV12-3/TRBV12-4
CASSLGRDTEAFF
TGTGCCAGCAGTTTAGGTAGGGACACTGAAGCTTTCTTT
>TRBD1|TRBJ1-4|20|-|TRBV28
CASSNPGTGGIFATNEKLFF
TGTGCCAGCAGTAATCCCGGGACAGGGGGGATATTTGCAACTAATGAAAAACTGTTTTTT
>-|TRBJ1-1|12|once|TRBV11-3
CASSSREDEAFF
TGTGCCAGCAGCTCCCGGGAAGATGAAGCTTTCTTT
>-|TRBJ2-2|15|few|TRBV11-2
CASSLDLRSTGELFF
TGTGCCAGCAGCTTAGATCTGAGGAGCACCGGGGAGCTGTTTTTT
>-|TRBJ1-1|13|-|TRBV28
CASRLFGNTEAFF
TGTGCCAGCCGTCTCTTCGGAAACACTGAAGCTTTCTTT
>-|TRBJ2-5|12|-|TRBV30
CAWVCRRETQYF
TGTGCCTGGGTCTGTCGGCGGGAGACCCAGTACTTC
>-|TRBJ2-3|15|-|TRBV13
CASSLVGPSTDTQYF
TGTGCCAGCAGCTTAGTGGGCCCAAGCACAGATACGCAGTATTTT
>-|TRBJ1-5|14|-|TRBV6-1
CASSEVRGGQPQHF
TGTGCCAGCAGTGAAGTAAGGGGCGGGCAGCCCCAGCATTTT